The next 8 T cell receptor beta chains were all read from a single sample in a study of B cell selection in AIRE deficiency. Some clones are missing from TCRdb's copy, which holds only in-frame ones; the method was immunoSEQ multiplex PCR. The repertoire holds about 21,000 clones, with around 93% as singletons. Sorted regulatory T cells were CD4-positive, CD25-high and CD127-low or negative. Input material: Tregs sorted from PBMCs. These TCRs come from a human donor with AIRE deficiency.

The V gene is TRBV9, the J gene TRBJ2-1; perhaps TRBD2 as D (6 bases). The CDR3 length is 14 residues. Germline lookup yields CDR1 SGDLS and CDR2 YYNGEE. Trimming left V 3 bases short and J 0 bases short, with 7 bases between. CDR3 nucleotide sequence: TGTGCCAGCAGCGCGACTAGCTCCTACAATGAGCAGTTCTTC. Amino acids: CASSATSSYNEQFF. Based on the CDR3 plus reference TRBV9 and TRBJ2-1, the full variable domain is DSGVTQTPKHLITATGQRVTLRCSPRSGDLSVYWYQQSLDQGLQFLIQYYNGEERAKGNILERFSAQQFPDLHSELNLSSLELGDSALYFCASSATSSYNEQFFGPGTRLTVL.

The chain is built from TRBV7-2 and TRBJ2-2; D is ambiguous. The CDR3 covers 15 residues. Trimming removed 5 bases at V and 5 bases at J, with 15 bases between. Germline lookup yields CDR1 SGHTA and CDR2 FQGNSA. CDR3 residues: CASSATVWGTGELFF. CDR3 nucleotide sequence: TGTGCCAGCAGCGCTACGGTCTGGGGAACCGGGGAGCTGTTTTTT.

This chain connects TRBV4-3 to TRBJ2-6; D gene uncertain. V dropped 1 base and J dropped 1 base, with 5 bases sitting between them. This CDR3 comprises 15 residues. Germline CDR1 LGHNA, CDR2 YSLEER. The CDR3, as DNA: TGCGCCAGCAGCCAAGCTTCTTCTGGGGCCAACGTCCTGACTTTC. It yields the protein CASSQASSGANVLTF.

This clone has only a few counts. The V and J genes are TRBV5-1 and TRBJ2-3, with D perhaps matching TRBD2 (5 bases). There are 14 residues in the CDR3. The germline V and J ends were trimmed by 0 bases and 10 bases, with 15 bases remaining between them. CDR1 and CDR2 (germline): SGHRS, YFSETQ. The CDR3 protein is CASSLEGFEGAQYF. The DNA of the CDR3 is TGCGCCAGCAGCTTGGAGGGCTTTGAGGGTGCGCAGTATTTT.

In nucleotides, the CDR3 is TGTGCCAGCAGCTTACGAGGCAGGGCTTCCTTCCAACGTGGCTACACCTTC. This encodes CASSLRGRASFQRGYTF. The chain recombines TRBV7-2 with TRBJ1-2; TRBD1 might be the D (5 bases). CDR3 size: 17 residues. CDR1 and CDR2 (germline): SGHTA, FQGNSA. Trimming took 2 bases from V and 7 from J, leaving 23 bases between them.

The chain is built from TRBV4-3 and TRBJ2-7; possibly TRBD2 for D (5 bases). Germline CDR1 reads LGHNA; CDR2 reads YSLEER. The CDR3 extends over 13 amino acids. V lost 4 bases, J lost 7 bases, and 14 bases lay in between. DNA for the CDR3: TGCGCCAGCAGCCCCCTGTGGGCGGGTGAGCAGTACTTC. It specifies CASSPLWAGEQYF.

This chain links TRBV5-1 with TRBJ1-1, with D possibly TRBD1 on 5 matching bases. V was pared by 0 bases and J by 3 bases, with 12 bases between. The V gene's germline CDR1 is SGHRS and CDR2 YFSETQ. The CDR3 is 15 residues long. CDR3 bases: TGCGCCAGCAGCTTGGTGGCCGCGGGGGACACTGAAGCTTTCTTT. Its translation is CASSLVAAGDTEAFF.

The chain has TRBV25-1 and TRBJ1-2; D gene ambiguous. CDR3 length equals 13 residues. Germline assignment: CDR1 MGHDK and CDR2 SYGVNS. The germline V and J ends were trimmed by 2 bases and 5 bases, with 9 bases remaining between them. CDR3 residues: CASSEGEFYGYTF. The CDR3 region has the DNA TGTGCCAGCAGTGAAGGAGAGTTTTATGGCTACACCTTC.